A selection of T cell receptor beta chains follows, all from one sample in a study of graft-versus-host responses after intestinal transplantation. Assay used: immunoSEQ multiplex PCR; TCRdb lists only in-frame clones, some missing. The sample lists 13,000 to 15,000 clones, approximately 30% occurring once. Sample: alloreactive CD8+ T cells from a mixed lymphocyte reaction culture, taken before intestinal transplant. The receptors here all came from a human patient who received an intestinal transplant. Both conserved end residues are part of each CDR3. Fields, in order: D gene, V gene, J gene, clone size, CDR3 DNA, CDR3 protein. D genes are given only for firm matches. For some rows the clone size is stated as once, few or many, or as a class when expanded; others skip it.

D: TRBD2
V: TRBV9
J: TRBJ2-7
size: NA
DNA: TGTGCCAGCAGCACTCCGGGGGGACGGATCTACGAGCAGTACTTC
CDR3: CASSTPGGRIYEQYF

D: TRBD1
V: TRBV30
J: TRBJ1-5
size: few
DNA: TGTGCCTGGAGCCCGGGACAGGGGGCTCAGCCCCAGCATTTT
CDR3: CAWSPGQGAQPQHF

D: TRBD1
V: TRBV11-2
J: TRBJ1-2
size: NA
DNA: TGTGCCAGCAGCCCTTTTCGGACAGGTAGAATAGTGGGCGGCTACACCTTC
CDR3: CASSPFRTGRIVGGYTF

D: NA
V: TRBV7-9
J: TRBJ2-5
size: NA
DNA: TGTGCCAGCAGCTTAGCCCCGACTGAGACCCAGTACTTC
CDR3: CASSLAPTETQYF

D: NA
V: TRBV4-3
J: TRBJ1-6
size: NA
DNA: TGCGCCAGCAGCCAAGATCGTGGTGCCGGGACACCCCTCCACTTT
CDR3: CASSQDRGAGTPLHF

D: NA
V: TRBV18
J: TRBJ1-4
size: NA
DNA: TGTGCCAGCTCACGGACCGCAGGGGCAACTCGGAAACTGTTTTTT
CDR3: CASSRTAGATRKLFF

D: TRBD2
V: TRBV29-1
J: TRBJ2-1
size: NA
DNA: TGCAGCGTTGATTGGCGGGGGGGGTACAATGAGCAGTTCTTC
CDR3: CSVDWRGGYNEQFF

D: TRBD1
V: TRBV19
J: TRBJ2-5
size: few
DNA: TGTGCCAGCTCCACCCTCAAGACAGGGGAAGAGACCCAGTACTTC
CDR3: CASSTLKTGEETQYF

D: TRBD2
V: TRBV4-2
J: TRBJ2-1
size: few
DNA: TGTGCCAGCAGCCAAGATCCTAGCGGGGGGGTAAGGTTCTTC
CDR3: CASSQDPSGGVRFF

D: NA
V: TRBV9
J: TRBJ2-7
size: few
DNA: TGTGCCAGCAGCGTAGTTATAAACGGGAGAACAGGGGACCCATCGGACTACGAGCAGTACTTC
CDR3: CASSVVINGRTGDPSDYEQYF

D: NA
V: TRBV27
J: TRBJ2-1
size: many
DNA: TGTGCCAGCAGTCACACCTTGGGGAGCTCCTACAATGAGCAGTTCTTC
CDR3: CASSHTLGSSYNEQFF

D: TRBD2
V: TRBV6-5
J: TRBJ2-1
size: few
DNA: TGTGCCAGTAGACTAGCGGGGGGAGATGAGCAGTTCTTC
CDR3: CASRLAGGDEQFF

D: NA
V: TRBV30
J: TRBJ2-7
size: NA
DNA: TGTGCCTGGAGTTGGAGCAGAACCTACGAGCAGTACTTC
CDR3: CAWSWSRTYEQYF

D: NA
V: TRBV2
J: TRBJ2-1
size: few
DNA: TGTGCCAGCAATCTAGAGGGGGGGGCCCTCAATGAGCAGTTCTTC
CDR3: CASNLEGGALNEQFF

D: NA
V: TRBV23-1
J: TRBJ1-5
size: NA
DNA: TGCGCCAGCAGTCAATCGAGTGGGGCCACAAGCAATCAGCCCCAGCATTTT
CDR3: CASSQSSGATSNQPQHF

D: TRBD1
V: TRBV30
J: TRBJ1-4
size: few
DNA: TGTGCCTGGAGTGTAGGGACAGGGGCAACTAATGAAAAACTGTTTTTT
CDR3: CAWSVGTGATNEKLFF

D: TRBD2
V: TRBV11-2
J: TRBJ2-5
size: NA
DNA: TGTGCCAGCAGCTTGACTCCTAGCGGGGAGACCCAGTACTTC
CDR3: CASSLTPSGETQYF

D: NA
V: TRBV10-2
J: TRBJ2-7
size: medium-sized
DNA: TGCGCCAGCGGCACCTACGAGCAGTACTTC
CDR3: CASGTYEQYF

D: TRBD1
V: TRBV5-1
J: TRBJ2-5
size: NA
DNA: TGCGCCAGCAGCTTGGGGACAGGGACCACGACCCAGTACTTC
CDR3: CASSLGTGTTTQYF

D: NA
V: TRBV27
J: TRBJ2-2
size: NA
DNA: TGTGCCAGCAGTCCCCACTGGACAGCCAACACCGGGGAGCTGTTTTTT
CDR3: CASSPHWTANTGELFF

D: TRBD1
V: TRBV10-3
J: TRBJ1-2
size: few
DNA: TGTGCCATCAGTGAGTCGACAGGGTGGTGCACCTTC
CDR3: CAISESTGWCTF

D: TRBD1
V: TRBV11-2
J: TRBJ2-7
size: few
DNA: TGTGCCAGCAGCTGGGCAGGGGGCGAGTACGAGCAGTACTTC
CDR3: CASSWAGGEYEQYF

D: TRBD1
V: TRBV19
J: TRBJ1-1
size: NA
DNA: TGTGCCAGTAGTCGCGATGGGGGGACAGGGCTTAACACTGAAGCTTTCTTT
CDR3: CASSRDGGTGLNTEAFF

D: NA
V: TRBV4-3
J: TRBJ2-1
size: NA
DNA: TGCGCCAGCAGCCAAGATTCCGGGGTCTACAATGAGCAGTTCTTC
CDR3: CASSQDSGVYNEQFF

D: TRBD1
V: TRBV28
J: TRBJ2-7
size: NA
DNA: TGTGCCAGCAGGATACCGGGACAGGCCTACGAGCAGTACTTC
CDR3: CASRIPGQAYEQYF

D: TRBD2
V: TRBV19
J: TRBJ2-2
size: medium-sized
DNA: TGTGCCAGTAGTATATGGGGGGGTCTTGGCACCGGGGAGCTGTTTTTT
CDR3: CASSIWGGLGTGELFF

D: NA
V: TRBV5-6
J: TRBJ2-7
size: once
DNA: TGTGCCAGCAGCTTGGAGCCCAGGGGTTTATACGAGCAGTACTTC
CDR3: CASSLEPRGLYEQYF

D: NA
V: TRBV10-3
J: TRBJ2-3
size: NA
DNA: TGTGCCATCAGTGATCGCGCGGGGAAAACCACAGATACGCAGTATTTT
CDR3: CAISDRAGKTTDTQYF

D: TRBD1
V: TRBV11-2
J: TRBJ2-7
size: NA
DNA: TGTGCCAGCAGCTTAACCGGGACAGGGGACTACGAGCAGTACTTC
CDR3: CASSLTGTGDYEQYF

D: NA
V: TRBV6-1
J: TRBJ2-7
size: few
DNA: TGTGCCAGCAGTGGGACAGCGACTTACGAGCAGTACTTC
CDR3: CASSGTATYEQYF

D: TRBD1
V: TRBV30
J: TRBJ1-5
size: once
DNA: TGTGCCTGGAGTGTACAGGGGGCAGGGCAGCCCCAGCATTTT
CDR3: CAWSVQGAGQPQHF

D: TRBD1
V: TRBV4-3
J: TRBJ1-2
size: NA
DNA: TGCGCCAGCAGCTCCCGGGACAGCGACCTCGGCTATGGCTACACCTTC
CDR3: CASSSRDSDLGYGYTF

D: NA
V: TRBV30
J: TRBJ2-7
size: NA
DNA: TGTGCCTGGAGTGTAGGCAGGGCCTACGAGCAGTACTTC
CDR3: CAWSVGRAYEQYF

D: NA
V: TRBV27
J: TRBJ1-1
size: few
DNA: TGTGCCAGCAGTTTCGGGGTTACCCCATACACTGAAGCTTTCTTT
CDR3: CASSFGVTPYTEAFF

D: TRBD1
V: TRBV4-3
J: TRBJ2-5
size: NA
DNA: TGCGCCAGCAGCCATCTGGGACAGGGGTTCAAACAGTACTTC
CDR3: CASSHLGQGFKQYF

D: TRBD1
V: TRBV5-4
J: TRBJ1-1
size: few
DNA: TGTGCCAGCAGTTCCGACAGGGGCACTGAAGCTTTCTTT
CDR3: CASSSDRGTEAFF

D: NA
V: TRBV4-3
J: TRBJ1-2
size: medium-sized
DNA: TGCGCCAGCAGCCAAGATTTGGGGGAGGCTGGCTACACCTTC
CDR3: CASSQDLGEAGYTF

D: TRBD2
V: TRBV14
J: TRBJ2-1
size: NA
DNA: TGTGCCAGCAGCCGGCTGACTAGCGGGGGGGCCAATGAGCAGTTCTTC
CDR3: CASSRLTSGGANEQFF

D: TRBD2
V: TRBV19
J: TRBJ2-1
size: NA
DNA: TGTGCCAGTAGTGTCGGGACTAGCGGTGAGCAGTTCTTC
CDR3: CASSVGTSGEQFF

D: TRBD1
V: TRBV7-7
J: TRBJ2-3
size: NA
DNA: TGTGCCAGCAGCTTAGAGTCAAGGGGGCCTGAGAGAGATACGCAGTATTTT
CDR3: CASSLESRGPERDTQYF

D: TRBD1
V: TRBV7-9
J: TRBJ2-1
size: NA
DNA: TGTGCCAGCAGCTTCTGGACAGGGGGGGGATACAATGAGCAGTTCTTC
CDR3: CASSFWTGGGYNEQFF

D: TRBD1
V: TRBV18
J: TRBJ1-5
size: once
DNA: TGTGCCAGCTCGGCGACAGGGCTCCTGAATCAGCCCCAGCATTTT
CDR3: CASSATGLLNQPQHF

D: TRBD1
V: TRBV7-6
J: TRBJ1-5
size: NA
DNA: TGTGCCAGCAGCTTAGGTGAGACAGGGATAAATCAGCCCCAGCATTTT
CDR3: CASSLGETGINQPQHF

D: TRBD2
V: TRBV7-2
J: TRBJ2-5
size: NA
DNA: TGTGCCAGCAGCTCGGGACTAGCGGGGGGTGCAGAGACCCAGTACTTC
CDR3: CASSSGLAGGAETQYF

D: TRBD1
V: TRBV7-9
J: TRBJ1-1
size: few
DNA: TGTGCCAGCAGCTTAGCCTCCGGACAGGGCCCTGAAGCTTTCTTT
CDR3: CASSLASGQGPEAFF

D: NA
V: TRBV4-3
J: TRBJ2-3
size: NA
DNA: TGCGCCAGCAGCCAAGACCAACAGGGCCTCACAGATACGCAGTATTTT
CDR3: CASSQDQQGLTDTQYF

D: TRBD1
V: TRBV6-5
J: TRBJ2-7
size: few
DNA: TGTGCCAGCAGAGCTGGACAGGGGGCGCGGGAGCAGTACTTC
CDR3: CASRAGQGAREQYF

D: TRBD2
V: TRBV29-1
J: TRBJ2-3
size: NA
DNA: TGCAGCGTTGGGCCTCACCCACCATTTAGCGGGGGGGACACAGATACGCAGTATTTT
CDR3: CSVGPHPPFSGGDTDTQYF

D: NA
V: TRBV4-3
J: TRBJ1-2
size: NA
DNA: TGCGCCAGCAGCCCCGGACTTAGCTATCAAGGCTACACCTTC
CDR3: CASSPGLSYQGYTF

D: NA
V: TRBV19
J: TRBJ2-1
size: few
DNA: TGTGCCAGTAGTATCGGGAACTACAATGAGCAGTTCTTC
CDR3: CASSIGNYNEQFF

D: TRBD2
V: TRBV4-3
J: TRBJ2-7
size: NA
DNA: TGCGCCAGCAGCCAAGATCGCGGGGGGCTGTACGAGCAGTACTTC
CDR3: CASSQDRGGLYEQYF

D: NA
V: TRBV7-9
J: TRBJ2-7
size: NA
DNA: TGTGCCAGCAGCCCTCCCCTTACTTACGAGCAGTACTTC
CDR3: CASSPPLTYEQYF

D: NA
V: TRBV27
J: TRBJ1-1
size: few
DNA: TGTGCCAGCAGTTTGACTCAGAACACTGAAGCTTTCTTT
CDR3: CASSLTQNTEAFF